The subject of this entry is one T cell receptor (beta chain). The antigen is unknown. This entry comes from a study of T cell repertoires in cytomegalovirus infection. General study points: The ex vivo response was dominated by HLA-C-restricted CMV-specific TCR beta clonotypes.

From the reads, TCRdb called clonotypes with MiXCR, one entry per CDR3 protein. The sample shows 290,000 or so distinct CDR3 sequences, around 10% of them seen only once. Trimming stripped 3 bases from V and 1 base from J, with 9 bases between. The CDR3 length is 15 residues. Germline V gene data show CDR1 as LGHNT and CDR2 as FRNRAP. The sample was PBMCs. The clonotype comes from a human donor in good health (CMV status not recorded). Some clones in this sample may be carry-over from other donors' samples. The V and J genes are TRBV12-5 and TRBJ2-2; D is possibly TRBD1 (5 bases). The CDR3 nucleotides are TGTGCTAGTGGTTTAGGGGTCTGGAACACCGGGGAGCTGTTTTTT. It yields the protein CASGLGVWNTGELFF.